A selection of T cell receptor beta chains follows, all from one sample in a study of T-cell memory formation after mild COVID-19. TCRdb redid the calling of the 5' RACE reads with MiXCR, one entry per CDR3 protein. The table lists almost 350,000 distinct CDR3 sequences, around 20% of them singletons. The sequenced material came from PBMCs or a T cell subset sorted from them (not recorded which). The receptors were gathered from a young man who had mild COVID-19 (a few samples of this study predate the infection). Cell type and time point are not known. CDR3s include the opening cysteine and the closing phenylalanine or tryptophan. A D gene is named only where the DNA matches it firmly. The size of a clone is reported for some rows only, either as once, few or many, or as a class for expanded clones.

>few|TRBV15|NA|TRBJ2-1
TGTGCCACCAGCAGAGATCCTACAGGATACAATGAGCAGTTCTTC
CATSRDPTGYNEQFF
>few|TRBV3-1|NA|TRBJ1-5
TGTGCCAGCAGCCAAGATGTTGTTCAGCCCCAGCATTTT
CASSQDVVQPQHF
>NA|TRBV9|TRBD1|TRBJ1-6
TGTGCCAGCAGCGCGGCGGGGACAGACAATTCACCCCTCCACTTT
CASSAAGTDNSPLHF
>few|TRBV12-3/TRBV12-4|TRBD2|TRBJ2-1
TGTGCCAGCAGCCCCCCCCCGGGGGGGGAGCAGTTCTTC
CASSPPPGGEQFF
>many|TRBV24-1|TRBD2|TRBJ2-3
TGTGCCACCAGTGAGGCGGGACTAGCGGCAGATACGCAGTATTTT
CATSEAGLAADTQYF
>NA|TRBV28|NA|TRBJ2-1
TGTGCCAGCAGCCAATCGCCGGGACCATATTACAATGAGCAGTTCTTC
CASSQSPGPYYNEQFF
>NA|TRBV6-5|NA|TRBJ1-1
TGTGCCAGCAGCCGCCCGTGGGGGTTTAACACTGAAGCTTTCTTT
CASSRPWGFNTEAFF
>many|TRBV5-5|NA|TRBJ2-3
TGTGCCAGCAGCTTGGAATCAGGGCAGTATTTT
CASSLESGQYF
>NA|TRBV7-3|NA|TRBJ2-1
TGTGCCAGCAGCTTAAGCGAGGGGAAGAGCTCCTACAATGAGCAGTTCTTC
CASSLSEGKSSYNEQFF
>NA|TRBV29-1|NA|TRBJ2-7
TGCAGCGTTCAAGGGGCTGGCTACGAGCAGTACTTC
CSVQGAGYEQYF
>NA|TRBV2|NA|TRBJ1-2
TGTGCCAGCACCCTGACCGGGTATGGCTACACCTTC
CASTLTGYGYTF
>few|TRBV29-1|NA|TRBJ2-5
TGCAGCGTTGCTCCCCAAGAGACCCAGTACTTC
CSVAPQETQYF
>NA|TRBV5-8|NA|TRBJ1-6
TGTGCCAGCAGCGCCGCAACAGCAGGGTGGAATTCACCCCTCCACTTT
CASSAATAGWNSPLHF
>NA|TRBV12-3/TRBV12-4|TRBD1|TRBJ1-3
TGTGCCAGCAACTTCGGACAGGGGGTCAACACCATATATTTT
CASNFGQGVNTIYF